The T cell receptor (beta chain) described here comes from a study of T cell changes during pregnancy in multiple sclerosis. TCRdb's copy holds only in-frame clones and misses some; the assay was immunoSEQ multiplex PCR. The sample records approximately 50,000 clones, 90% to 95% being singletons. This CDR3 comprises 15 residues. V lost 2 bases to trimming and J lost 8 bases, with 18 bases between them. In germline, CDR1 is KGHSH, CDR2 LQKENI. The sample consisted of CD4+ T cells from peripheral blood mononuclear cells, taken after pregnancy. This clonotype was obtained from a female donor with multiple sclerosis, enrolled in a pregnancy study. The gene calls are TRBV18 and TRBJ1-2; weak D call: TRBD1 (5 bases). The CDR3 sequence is CASSPKAGRENGYTF. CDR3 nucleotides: TGTGCCAGCTCACCAAAGGCAGGCAGGGAAAACGGCTACACCTTC.